The rows below give T cell receptor beta chains drawn from one sample of a study of T-cell memory formation after mild COVID-19. MiXCR, run by TCRdb on the 5' RACE reads, gives a single entry per CDR3 protein. The repertoire holds over 45,000 distinct CDR3 sequences, with 25% to 35% as singletons. Material for sequencing was PBMCs or a T cell subset sorted from them (not recorded which). These receptors originate from a man between 18 and 29 years old who had mild COVID-19 (a few samples of this study predate the infection). Cell type and time point are not known. The CDR3 runs from the conserved cysteine through the conserved F or W.

J gene	V gene	CDR3 protein
TRBJ2-3	TRBV27	CASSGRQGRTDTQYF
TRBJ2-3	TRBV6-2/TRBV6-3	CASSYSGESTDTHYF
TRBJ2-7	TRBV6-2/TRBV6-3	CASRTGNEQYF
TRBJ2-3	TRBV7-3	CASSAKTSGADTQYF
TRBJ2-1	TRBV4-1	CASSQEEFAGGDNEQFF
TRBJ2-2	TRBV10-3	CATKATSTGELFF
TRBJ2-6	TRBV7-9	CASSSHSSGANVLTF
TRBJ1-1	TRBV5-4	CASSRTYGVNTEAFF
TRBJ2-2	TRBV6-2/TRBV6-3	CASRSTGELFF
TRBJ1-4	TRBV4-3	CASSRGTGEKLFF
TRBJ1-1	TRBV7-6	CASREGQRNTEAFF
TRBJ2-1	TRBV12-3/TRBV12-4	CASSPGGWIHEQFF
TRBJ2-1	TRBV3-1	CASSQGSGQGNEQFF
TRBJ1-4	TRBV6-5	CASSSLHSTNEKLFF
TRBJ2-7	TRBV29-1	CSVEETAGTLTYEQYF
TRBJ1-2	TRBV5-6	CASEQGPANYGYTF
TRBJ2-4	TRBV29-1	CSVATGGRGDIQYF
TRBJ2-7	TRBV5-1	CASSFGTNDYEQYF
TRBJ2-7	TRBV7-2	CASSQEKGWVEQYF
TRBJ2-3	TRBV5-1	CASSLVTLVGDTQYF
TRBJ2-5	TRBV20-1	CSARDIGDTLWGETQYF
TRBJ2-3	TRBV27	CASSKLASTDTQYF
TRBJ2-3	TRBV7-9	CASSFRDPSTDTQYF
TRBJ2-1	TRBV4-1	CASSQGGGEQFF
TRBJ1-2	TRBV7-9	CASSLGAGLYGYTF
TRBJ2-3	TRBV6-5	CASSYGASDTQYF
TRBJ2-1	TRBV2	CAIPDSAANEQFF
TRBJ2-4	TRBV2	CASKRDLTGVRNIQYF
TRBJ1-3	TRBV6-5	CASSYQGSRENTIYF
TRBJ2-1	TRBV24-1	CATSDPDDGNEQFF
TRBJ1-6	TRBV20-1	CSARDDREASPLHF